The 26 T cell receptor beta chains in this list originate from one sample, sequenced in a study of cytomegalovirus exposure and HLA in healthy donors (dated 2017 in TCRdb). Library preparation employed the immunoSEQ multiplex PCR assay. For the multiplex PCR, a mixture combining 60 forward primers for TCR Vbeta segments and 13 reverse primers for TCR Jbeta segments was used. TCRdb's version of the immuneACCESS table is confined to in-frame rearrangements and falls short of the full clone set. An unresolved V gene accounts for under half of the shortfall where checked; the remainder is of unknown origin. A total of roughly 180,000 clones appear in this sample, approximately 78% of them only once. Jointly, the top ten make up around 13% of the sample. The specimen was PBMCs. The receptor source for this set is a woman between 50 and 59 years old in good health and CMV-seropositive.

The J gene is TRBJ2-2, the V gene TRBV6-5; D not certain. The ends were cut back, 6 bases at V and 6 bases at J, with 11 bases in the middle. The CDR3 extends over 13 amino acids. The germline gives CDR1 MNHEY, CDR2 SVGAGI. CDR3 in amino acids: CASSPVSAGELFF. The CDR3 DNA follows: TGTGCCAGCAGCCCCGTCAGCGCCGGGGAGCTGTTTTTT.

This clone turned up a few times. This chain connects TRBV11-2 to TRBJ2-7, with TRBD1 matching 8 bases. The CDR3 spans 15 residues. V lost 4 bases to trimming and J lost 0 bases; unmatched junction nucleotides: 5. The germline V gene has CDR1 SGHAT and CDR2 FQNNGV. The CDR3 region is CASSSRDRFSYEQYF. CDR3 coding DNA: TGTGCCAGCAGCTCCCGGGACAGGTTCTCCTACGAGCAGTACTTC.

The gene calls are TRBV30 and TRBJ1-1, with D possibly TRBD1 on 6 matching bases. Trimming removed 2 bases at V and 0 bases at J, with 10 bases between. Looked up from germline, CDR1 is GTSNPN and CDR2 is SVGIG (reference sequence). This CDR3 spans 14 amino acids. CDR3 sequence reads: CAWSRTALNTEAFF. DNA for the CDR3: TGTGCCTGGAGTAGGACAGCCTTGAACACTGAAGCTTTCTTT.

V is TRBV9 and J is TRBJ2-1; 14 bases line up with TRBD2. This CDR3 comprises 20 residues. The germline gives CDR1 SGDLS, CDR2 YYNGEE. V gave up 3 bases and J gave up 1 base; unmatched junction bases: 12. The CDR3 loop is CASSEETSGGAGWSYNEQFF. In nucleotides, the CDR3 is TGTGCCAGCAGCGAGGAGACTAGCGGGGGGGCCGGGTGGTCCTACAATGAGCAGTTCTTC.

This clone turned up a few times. The genes are TRBV10-3 and TRBJ2-6; 10 bases are shared with TRBD1. The CDR3 contains 17 residues. The junction had 5 bases not matched to a gene; V was cut back by 4 bases and J by 2 bases. The germline V gene has CDR1 ENHRY and CDR2 SYGVKD. In DNA, the CDR3 is TGTGCCATCAGTGGGGGACAGGGGCACGCTGGGGCCAACGTCCTGACTTTC. Its translation is CAISGGQGHAGANVLTF.

V gene TRBV6-1 combines with J gene TRBJ2-2; D is ambiguous. CDR3 length: 14 amino acids. V was cut by 8 bases and J by 0 bases, with 10 bases left in between. The germline CDR1 and CDR2 sequences are MNHNS and SASEGT. CDR3 coding DNA: TGTGCCAGCTGGAGTCCGACGAACACCGGGGAGCTGTTTTTT. Translating it yields CASWSPTNTGELFF.

The chain combines TRBV7-2 with TRBJ2-6; a weak D match, TRBD2 (6 bases). Germline CDR1 is SGHTA and CDR2 is FQGNSA. There are 15 residues in the CDR3. V lost 6 bases to trimming and J lost 3 bases, with 12 bases between them. Here the CDR3 DNA reads TGTGCCAGCAGTCTCGGGGGATATGGGGCCAACGTCCTGACTTTC. It translates to CASSLGGYGANVLTF. Looking up the rest from reference TRBV7-2 and TRBJ2-6 gives the full variable domain: GAGVSQSPSNKVTEKGKDVELRCDPISGHTALYWYRQSLGQGLEFLIYFQGNSAPDKSGLPSDRFSAERTGGSVSTLTIQRTQQEDSAVYLCASSLGGYGANVLTFGAGSRLTVL.

This chain joins TRBV5-1 and TRBJ2-3; maybe TRBD1 (6 bases). The germline V and J ends were trimmed by 2 bases and 0 bases, with 7 bases remaining between them. The CDR3 runs 14 residues. From germline, CDR1 is SGHRS and CDR2 YFSETQ. CDR3: CASSLTGSTDTQYF. The CDR3 bases are TGCGCCAGCAGCTTAACAGGGAGCACAGATACGCAGTATTTT.

V is TRBV5-1 and J is TRBJ2-7; TRBD2 aligns across 9 bases. Germline V lookup: CDR1 SGHRS, CDR2 YFSETQ. The CDR3 length is 14 residues. V lost 0 bases, J lost 3 bases, and 1 base stayed unmatched. The CDR3: CASSLASGDYEQYF. The CDR3 nucleotides read TGCGCCAGCAGCTTGGCTAGCGGGGACTACGAGCAGTACTTC.

Here the CDR3 DNA reads TGTGCCAGCAGCCCCCCCGGGACAGTGAGTGAAAAACTGTTTTTT. Protein product: CASSPPGTVSEKLFF. V and J are TRBV30 and TRBJ1-4; 7 bases are a match to TRBD1. Per germline, CDR1 GTSNPN and CDR2 SVGIG (reference sequence). The ends lost 8 bases at V and 7 bases at J; junction bases unmatched: 16. CDR3 length equals 15 residues. Together with reference TRBV30 and TRBJ1-4, the CDR3 gives the full variable domain: SQTIHQWPATLVQPVGSPLSLECTVEGTSNPNLYWYRQAAGRGLQLLFYSVGIGQISSEVPQNLSASRPQDRQFILSSKKLLLSDSGFYLCASSPPGTVSEKLFFGSGTQLSVL.

Concerning this clone: A read error may produce the germline difference seen at one junction end. This rearrangement joins TRBV18 to TRBJ1-3; a weak D match, TRBD1 (6 bases). This CDR3 spans 17 amino acids. The germline V gene has CDR1 KGHSH and CDR2 LQKENI. This chain's CDR3 is CASSPQGVRVAGNTIYF. CDR3 DNA sequence: TGTGCCAGCTCCCCACAGGGAGTTCGAGTCGCTGGAAACACCATATATTTT.

DNA for the CDR3: TGTGCCAGCCTCCCGGCGGGGGGCACCGGGGAGCTGTTTTTT. It translates to CASLPAGGTGELFF. The J gene is TRBJ2-2, the V gene TRBV2; 8 bases line up with TRBD2. The CDR3 runs to 14 residues. The V segment lost 8 bases and the J segment 4 bases; nucleotides outside the gene matches: 6. Looked up from germline, CDR1 is SNHLY and CDR2 is FYNNEI. The full variable domain, in which reference TRBV2 and TRBJ2-2 provide the parts outside the CDR3, is EPEVTQTPSHQVTQMGQEVILRCVPISNHLYFYWYRQILGQKVEFLVSFYNNEISEKSEIFDDQFSVERPDGSNFTLKIRSTKLEDSAMYFCASLPAGGTGELFFGEGSRLTVL.

The chain employs TRBV5-4 and TRBJ2-5; TRBD2 agrees at 7 bases. The trim removed 0 bases at V and 5 bases at J, leaving 4 bases unmatched. Germline lookup yields CDR1 SGHNT and CDR2 YYREEE (reference sequence). The CDR3 length is 14 residues. In DNA form, the CDR3 reads TGTGCCAGCAGCTTGGGGGGGGGTCGGGAGACCCAGTACTTC. Its protein product is CASSLGGGRETQYF.

V and J are TRBV6-6 and TRBJ2-3; no firm D call. This CDR3 has 14 amino acids. Germline CDR1 is MNHNY and CDR2 is SVGAGI (reference sequence). V lost 3 bases, J lost 2 bases, and 9 bases lay in between. Written as DNA, the CDR3 is TGTGCCAGCAGTTATTCGGCGGTCACAGATACGCAGTATTTT. This sequence encodes CASSYSAVTDTQYF.

V gene TRBV5-1 combines with J gene TRBJ2-3, with D possibly being TRBD2 (5 bases). The length of the CDR3 is 14 residues. V lost 4 bases and J lost 1, with 10 bases in between. CDR1 is SGHRS and CDR2 is YFSETQ in the germline V gene. CDR3 region: CASSNPGGTDTQYF. As DNA, the CDR3 is TGCGCCAGCAGCAACCCCGGGGGCACAGATACGCAGTATTTT.

About this clone itself: Other nucleotide sequences in the sample specify the same CDR3. The chain carries TRBV7-3 and TRBJ1-1; 9 bases are shared with TRBD1. The V segment lost 4 bases and the J segment 1 base; nucleotides outside the gene matches: 1. The CDR3 has 14 amino acids. CDR1 is SGHTA, CDR2 FQGTGA, per germline. The CDR3 sequence is CASSSTGGNTEAFF. CDR3 DNA: TGTGCCAGCAGCTCGACAGGGGGGAACACTGAAGCTTTCTTT.

The rearrangement links TRBV11-3 to TRBJ2-7, with D maybe TRBD1 (5 bases). CDR1 and CDR2 (germline): SGHNT, YENEEA. This CDR3 region has 13 residues. Trimming stripped 1 base from V and 6 bases from J, with 10 bases between. CDR3 sequence: CASSLVQGGEQYF. CDR3 bases: TGTGCCAGCAGCTTAGTGCAGGGTGGCGAGCAGTACTTC.

The V and J genes are TRBV29-1 and TRBJ2-7; weak D call: TRBD1 (5 bases). The CDR3 totals 13 residues. V lost 7 bases, J lost 2 bases, and 15 bases lay in between. CDR1 and CDR2 from the germline V gene are SQVTM and ANQGSEA. The CDR3 DNA reads as TGCAGCGCCGCCCAGGGCCAAGCCTACGAGCAGTACTTC. It specifies CSAAQGQAYEQYF.

The CDR3 region is CASSWRTGETQYF. In DNA, the CDR3 is TGTGCCAGCAGTTGGCGGACGGGGGAGACCCAGTACTTC. The rearrangement links TRBV25-1 to TRBJ2-5; tentative D call: TRBD2 (5 bases). This CDR3 spans 13 amino acids. Germline V gene lookup returns CDR1 MGHDK and CDR2 SYGVNS. V lost 5 bases and J lost 5, with 12 bases in between.

This clone was counted a few times. V gene TRBV15 combines with J gene TRBJ2-7; 8 nucleotides line up with TRBD1. J was trimmed by 2 bases and V by 3 bases; bases with no gene match: 6. Germline loops: CDR1 LNHNV, CDR2 YYDKDF (reference sequence). The CDR3 runs 15 residues. The CDR3 coding sequence is TGTGCCACCAGCAGGAGTTCGGACAGGGCCTACGAGCAGTACTTC. Translating it yields CATSRSSDRAYEQYF.

In this sample, this clone turned up a few times. DNA for the CDR3: TGTGCCAGCAGCCCTTCTTATAGGGGTAATGGGAATGAAAAACTGTTTTTT. Its translation is CASSPSYRGNGNEKLFF. The chain joins TRBV9 to TRBJ1-4; possible D gene TRBD1, 5 bases. Germline CDR1 SGDLS, CDR2 YYNGEE. CDR3 length: 17 residues. Trimming took off 4 bases at V and 5 bases at J, with 21 bases between the two ends.

This clone turned up a few times. Here the CDR3 reads CAWSTAQGIGNQPQHF. As DNA, the CDR3 is TGTGCCTGGAGTACCGCCCAGGGAATCGGCAATCAGCCCCAGCATTTT. The chain has TRBV30 and TRBJ1-5, with D perhaps TRBD1 (5 bases). Germline V gives CDR1 GTSNPN, CDR2 SVGIG (reference sequence). Deletions cut 2 bases from V and 2 bases from J, with 16 bases between. The CDR3 length is 16 residues.

DNA for the CDR3: TGTGCCAGCAGTTTATTGGCGGCAGAAGCTTTCTTT. This translates into CASSLLAAEAFF. The chain uses TRBV27 and TRBJ1-1; D unclear. Germline V CDR1 and CDR2: MNHEY, SMNVEV (reference sequence). The ends were cut back, 1 base at V and 8 bases at J, with 8 bases in the middle. The CDR3 is made up of 12 amino acids.

The chain links TRBV5-1 to TRBJ2-7; D might be TRBD1 (5 bases). V gave up 3 bases and J gave up 3 bases, with 16 bases separating them. The CDR3 length is 15 residues. Germline V gene data show CDR1 as SGHRS and CDR2 as YFSETQ. DNA of the CDR3: TGCGCCAGCAGCTGGACAACAGATTTATTCTACGAGCAGTACTTC. It specifies CASSWTTDLFYEQYF.

This clone came up a few times. The rearrangement links TRBV28 to TRBJ2-7, with TRBD1 matching 10 bases. The J segment lost 0 bases and the V segment lost 7 bases, leaving 6 bases of the junction unmatched. CDR3 length: 15 amino acids. Germline CDR1 reads MDHEN; CDR2 reads SYDVKM. Written as DNA, the CDR3 is TGTGCCAGCAATCTAGACAGGGGGCACTCCTACGAGCAGTACTTC. It codes for CASNLDRGHSYEQYF.

CDR3 in amino acids: CAISVDRVEDTQYF. CDR3 DNA sequence: TGTGCCATCAGCGTAGACAGGGTGGAAGATACGCAGTATTTT. The genes are TRBV10-3 and TRBJ2-3; 7 bases align to TRBD1. V lost 6 bases, J lost 5 bases, and 8 bases stayed unmatched. The CDR3 runs 14 residues. Germline loops: CDR1 ENHRY, CDR2 SYGVKD.